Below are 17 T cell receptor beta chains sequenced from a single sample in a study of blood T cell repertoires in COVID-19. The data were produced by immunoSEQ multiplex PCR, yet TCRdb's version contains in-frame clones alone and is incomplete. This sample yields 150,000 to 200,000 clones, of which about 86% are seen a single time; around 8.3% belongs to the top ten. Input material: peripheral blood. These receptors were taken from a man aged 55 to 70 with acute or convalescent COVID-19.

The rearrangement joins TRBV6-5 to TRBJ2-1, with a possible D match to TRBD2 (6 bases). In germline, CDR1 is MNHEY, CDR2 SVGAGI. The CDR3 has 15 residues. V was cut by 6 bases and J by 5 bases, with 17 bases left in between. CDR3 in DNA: TGTGCCAGCAGGACCGGCCGACTAGACAACAATGAGCAGTTCTTC. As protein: CASRTGRLDNNEQFF.

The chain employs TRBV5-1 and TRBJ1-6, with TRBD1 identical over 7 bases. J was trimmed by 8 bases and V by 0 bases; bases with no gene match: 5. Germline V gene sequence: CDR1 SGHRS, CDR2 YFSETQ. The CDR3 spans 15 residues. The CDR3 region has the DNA TGCGCCAGCAGCTTGGGTGGGGACAGCTATTCACCCCTCCACTTT. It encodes CASSLGGDSYSPLHF.

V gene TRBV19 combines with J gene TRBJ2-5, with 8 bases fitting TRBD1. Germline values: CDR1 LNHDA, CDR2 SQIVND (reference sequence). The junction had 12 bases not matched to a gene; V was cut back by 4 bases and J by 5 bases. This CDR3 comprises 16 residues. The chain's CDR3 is CASSTIGTGFMETQYF. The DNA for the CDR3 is TGTGCCAGTAGTACTATCGGGACAGGCTTTATGGAGACCCAGTACTTC.

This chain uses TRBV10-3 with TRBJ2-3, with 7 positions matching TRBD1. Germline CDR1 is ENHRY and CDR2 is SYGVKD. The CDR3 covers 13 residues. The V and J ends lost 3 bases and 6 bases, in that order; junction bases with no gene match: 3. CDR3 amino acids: CAISEQGSDTQYF. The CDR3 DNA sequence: TGTGCCATCAGTGAACAGGGGTCGGATACGCAGTATTTT.

This CDR3 reads CASSPAASGNTIYF. The CDR3 DNA reads TGCGCCAGCAGCCCCGCGGCCTCTGGAAACACCATATATTTT. The chain links TRBV5-1 to TRBJ1-3; D gene uncertain. Trimming cost V 4 bases and J 0 bases, with 8 bases left between them. This CDR3 is 14 amino acids long. The germline CDR1 and CDR2 sequences are SGHRS and YFSETQ.

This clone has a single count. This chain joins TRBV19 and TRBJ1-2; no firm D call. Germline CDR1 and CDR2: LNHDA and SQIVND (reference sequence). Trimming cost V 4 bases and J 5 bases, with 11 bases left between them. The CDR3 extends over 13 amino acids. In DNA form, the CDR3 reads TGTGCCAGTAGTAAGGCGGTTGGATATGGCTACACCTTC. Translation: CASSKAVGYGYTF.

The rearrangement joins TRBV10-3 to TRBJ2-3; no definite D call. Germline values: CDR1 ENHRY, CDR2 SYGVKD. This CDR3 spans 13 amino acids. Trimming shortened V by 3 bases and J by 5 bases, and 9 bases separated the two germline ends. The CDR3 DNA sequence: TGTGCCATCAGTGAAAGAATACAAGATACGCAGTATTTT. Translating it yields CAISERIQDTQYF.

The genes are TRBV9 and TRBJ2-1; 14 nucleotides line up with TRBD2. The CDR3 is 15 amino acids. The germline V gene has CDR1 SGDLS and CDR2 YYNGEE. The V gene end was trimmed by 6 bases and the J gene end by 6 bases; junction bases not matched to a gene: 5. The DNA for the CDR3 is TGTGCCAGCACCTTAGGACTAGCGGGAGGCAATGAGCAGTTCTTC. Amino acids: CASTLGLAGGNEQFF.

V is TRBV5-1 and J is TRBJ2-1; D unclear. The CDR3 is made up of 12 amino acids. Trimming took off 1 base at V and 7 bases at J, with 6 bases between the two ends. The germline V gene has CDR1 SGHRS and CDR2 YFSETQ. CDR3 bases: TGCGCCAGCAGCTTGATCGGTAATGAGCAGTTCTTC. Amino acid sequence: CASSLIGNEQFF.

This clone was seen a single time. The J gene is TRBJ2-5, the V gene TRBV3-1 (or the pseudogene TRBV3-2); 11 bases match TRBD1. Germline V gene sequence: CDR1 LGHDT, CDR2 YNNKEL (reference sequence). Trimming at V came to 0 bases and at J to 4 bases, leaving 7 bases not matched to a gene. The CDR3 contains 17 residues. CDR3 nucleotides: TGTGCCAGCAGCCAAGATCTAGGACAGGGGGCCTTAGAGACCCAGTACTTC. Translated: CASSQDLGQGALETQYF.

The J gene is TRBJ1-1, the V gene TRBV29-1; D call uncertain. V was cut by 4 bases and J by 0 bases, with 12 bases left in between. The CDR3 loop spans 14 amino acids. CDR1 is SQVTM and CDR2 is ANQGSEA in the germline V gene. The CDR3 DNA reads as TGCAGCGTTGCGGGGTTGGGAATGAACACTGAAGCTTTCTTT. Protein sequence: CSVAGLGMNTEAFF. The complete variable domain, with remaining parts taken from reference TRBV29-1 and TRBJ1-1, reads SAVISQKPSRDICQRGTSLTIQCQVDSQVTMMFWYRQQPGQSLTLIATANQGSEATYESGFVIDKFPISRPNLTFSTLTVSNMSPEDSSIYLCSVAGLGMNTEAFFGQGTRLTVV.

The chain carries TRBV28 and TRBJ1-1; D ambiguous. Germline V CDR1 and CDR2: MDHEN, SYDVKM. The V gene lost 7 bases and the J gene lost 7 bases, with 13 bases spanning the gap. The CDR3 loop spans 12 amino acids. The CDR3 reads CASTLPGDEAFF. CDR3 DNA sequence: TGTGCCAGCACCTTACCCGGAGATGAAGCTTTCTTT.

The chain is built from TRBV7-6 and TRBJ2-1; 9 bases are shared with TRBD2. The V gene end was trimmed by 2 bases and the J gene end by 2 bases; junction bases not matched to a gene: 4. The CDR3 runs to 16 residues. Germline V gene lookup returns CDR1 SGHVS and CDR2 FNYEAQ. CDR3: CASSLFAGGPYNEQFF. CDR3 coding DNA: TGTGCCAGCAGCTTATTCGCGGGAGGGCCCTACAATGAGCAGTTCTTC.

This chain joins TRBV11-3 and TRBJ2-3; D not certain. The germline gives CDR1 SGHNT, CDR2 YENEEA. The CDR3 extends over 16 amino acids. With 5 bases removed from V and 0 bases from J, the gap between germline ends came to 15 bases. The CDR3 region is CASSPDGRASTDTQYF. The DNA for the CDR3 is TGTGCCAGCAGCCCAGATGGGCGCGCTAGCACAGATACGCAGTATTTT.

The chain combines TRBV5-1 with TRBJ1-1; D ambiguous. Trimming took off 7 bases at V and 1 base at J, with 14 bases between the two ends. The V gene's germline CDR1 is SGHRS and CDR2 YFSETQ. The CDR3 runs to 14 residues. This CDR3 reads CASRGDGSNTEAFF. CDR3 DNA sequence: TGCGCCAGCCGCGGTGATGGATCGAACACTGAAGCTTTCTTT. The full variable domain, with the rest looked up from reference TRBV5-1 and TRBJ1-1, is KAGVTQTPRYLIKTRGQQVTLSCSPISGHRSVSWYQQTPGQGLQFLFEYFSETQRNKGNFPGRFSGRQFSNSRSEMNVSTLELGDSALYLCASRGDGSNTEAFFGQGTRLTVV.

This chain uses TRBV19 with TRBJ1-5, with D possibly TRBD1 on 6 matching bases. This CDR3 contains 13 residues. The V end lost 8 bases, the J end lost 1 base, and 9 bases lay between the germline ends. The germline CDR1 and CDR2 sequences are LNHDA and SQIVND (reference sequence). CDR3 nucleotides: TGTGCCAGTGGGACAACGAGCAATCAGCCCCAGCATTTT. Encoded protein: CASGTTSNQPQHF.

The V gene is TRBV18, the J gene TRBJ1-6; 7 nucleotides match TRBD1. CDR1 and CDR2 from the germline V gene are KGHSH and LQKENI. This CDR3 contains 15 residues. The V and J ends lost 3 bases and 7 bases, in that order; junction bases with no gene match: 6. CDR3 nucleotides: TGTGCCAGCTCACCGTCGACAGGGTTAAATTCACCCCTCCACTTT. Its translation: CASSPSTGLNSPLHF.